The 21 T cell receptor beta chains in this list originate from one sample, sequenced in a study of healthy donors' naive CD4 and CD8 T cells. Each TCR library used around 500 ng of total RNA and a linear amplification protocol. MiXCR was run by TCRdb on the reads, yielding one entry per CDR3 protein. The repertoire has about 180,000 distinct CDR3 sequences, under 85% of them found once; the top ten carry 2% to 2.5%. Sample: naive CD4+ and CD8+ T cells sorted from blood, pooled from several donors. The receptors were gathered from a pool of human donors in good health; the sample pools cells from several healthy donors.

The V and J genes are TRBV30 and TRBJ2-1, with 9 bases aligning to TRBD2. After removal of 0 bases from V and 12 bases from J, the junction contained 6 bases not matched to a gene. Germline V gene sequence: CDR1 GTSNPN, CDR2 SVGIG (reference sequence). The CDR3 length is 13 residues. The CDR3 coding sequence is TGTGCCTGGAGTGTAACGAGAGCGGGAGGGCAGTTCTTC. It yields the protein CAWSVTRAGGQFF.

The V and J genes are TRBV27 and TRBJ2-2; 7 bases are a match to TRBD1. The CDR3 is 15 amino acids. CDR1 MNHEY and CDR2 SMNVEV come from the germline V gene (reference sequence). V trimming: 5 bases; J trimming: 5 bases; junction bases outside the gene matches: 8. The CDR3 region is CASSLTGALTGELFF. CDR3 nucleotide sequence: TGTGCCAGCAGTCTTACAGGGGCCCTTACCGGGGAGCTGTTTTTT.

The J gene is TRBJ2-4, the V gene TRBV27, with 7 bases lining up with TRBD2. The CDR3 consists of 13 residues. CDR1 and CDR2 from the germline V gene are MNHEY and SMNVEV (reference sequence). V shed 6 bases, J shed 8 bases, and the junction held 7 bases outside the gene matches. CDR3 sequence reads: CASRSSGSYIQYF. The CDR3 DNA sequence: TGTGCCAGCAGATCTAGCGGCTCTTACATTCAGTACTTC.

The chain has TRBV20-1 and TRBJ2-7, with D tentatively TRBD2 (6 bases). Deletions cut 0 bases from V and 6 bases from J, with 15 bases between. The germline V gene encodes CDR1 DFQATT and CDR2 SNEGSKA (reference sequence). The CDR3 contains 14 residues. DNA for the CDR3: TGCAGTGCTAGAGATCTTACGGGAGAGGGCGAGCAGTACTTC. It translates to CSARDLTGEGEQYF.

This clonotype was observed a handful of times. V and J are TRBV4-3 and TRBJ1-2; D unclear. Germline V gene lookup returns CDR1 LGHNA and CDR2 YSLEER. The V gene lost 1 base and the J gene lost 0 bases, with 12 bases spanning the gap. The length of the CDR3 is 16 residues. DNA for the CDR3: TGCGCCAGCAGCCAAGTGTTACATCCTTCTAACTATGGCTACACCTTC. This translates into CASSQVLHPSNYGYTF.

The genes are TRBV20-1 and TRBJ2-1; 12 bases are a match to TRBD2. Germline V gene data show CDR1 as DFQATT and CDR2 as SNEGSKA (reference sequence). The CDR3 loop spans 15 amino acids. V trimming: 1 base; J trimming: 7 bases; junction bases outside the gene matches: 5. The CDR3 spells CSARGWTSGVNEQFF. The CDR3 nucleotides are TGCAGTGCTAGAGGGTGGACTAGCGGGGTAAATGAGCAGTTCTTC.

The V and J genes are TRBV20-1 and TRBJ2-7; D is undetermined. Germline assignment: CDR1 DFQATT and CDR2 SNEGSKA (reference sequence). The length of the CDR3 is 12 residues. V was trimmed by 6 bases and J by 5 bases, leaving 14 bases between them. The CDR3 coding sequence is TGCAGTGCCATCCTAGTTCGGGACGAGCAGTACTTC. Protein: CSAILVRDEQYF.

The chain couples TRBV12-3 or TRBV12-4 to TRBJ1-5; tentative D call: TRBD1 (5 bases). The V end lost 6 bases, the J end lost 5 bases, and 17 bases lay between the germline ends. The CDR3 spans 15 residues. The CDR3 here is CASRWRDSVHQPQHF. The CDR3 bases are TGTGCCAGCAGATGGAGGGACTCTGTTCATCAGCCCCAGCATTTT.

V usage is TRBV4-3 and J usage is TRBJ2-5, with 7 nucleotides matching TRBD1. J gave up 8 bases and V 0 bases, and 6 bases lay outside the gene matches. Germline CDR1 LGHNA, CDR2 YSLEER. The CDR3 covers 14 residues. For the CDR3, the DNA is TGCGCCAGCAGCCAAGAGAGGGGGCGGGCAACCCAGTACTTC. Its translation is CASSQERGRATQYF.

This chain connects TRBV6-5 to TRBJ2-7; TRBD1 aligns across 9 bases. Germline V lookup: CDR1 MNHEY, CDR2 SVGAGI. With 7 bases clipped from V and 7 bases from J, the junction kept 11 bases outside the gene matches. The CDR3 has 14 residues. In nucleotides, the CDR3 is TGTGCCAGCACCCGGGACAGGGCAATGGGGGAGCAGTACTTC. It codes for CASTRDRAMGEQYF.

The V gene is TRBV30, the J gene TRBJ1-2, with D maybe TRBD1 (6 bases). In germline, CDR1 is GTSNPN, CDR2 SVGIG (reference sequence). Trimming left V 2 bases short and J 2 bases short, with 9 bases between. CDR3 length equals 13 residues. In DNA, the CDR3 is TGTGCCTGGAGTCCGACAGGAAACTATGGCTACACCTTC. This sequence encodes CAWSPTGNYGYTF.

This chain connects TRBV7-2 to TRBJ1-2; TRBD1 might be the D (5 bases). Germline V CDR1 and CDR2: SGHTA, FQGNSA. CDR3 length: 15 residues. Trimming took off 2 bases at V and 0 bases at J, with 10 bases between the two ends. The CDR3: CASSLSGGSNYGYTF. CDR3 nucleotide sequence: TGTGCCAGCAGCTTAAGCGGGGGTTCTAACTATGGCTACACCTTC.

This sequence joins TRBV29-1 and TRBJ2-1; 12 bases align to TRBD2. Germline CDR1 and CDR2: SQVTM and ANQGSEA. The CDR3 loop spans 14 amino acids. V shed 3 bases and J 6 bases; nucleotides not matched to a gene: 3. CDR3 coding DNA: TGCAGCGTTGATTGGACTAGCGGGGTCAATGAGCAGTTCTTC. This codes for CSVDWTSGVNEQFF.

The CDR3 loop is CASSFFAPSSYEQYF. The CDR3 DNA sequence: TGTGCCAGCAGTTTTTTTGCGCCTAGCTCCTACGAGCAGTACTTC. This chain connects TRBV27 to TRBJ2-7; D uncertain. The CDR3 has 15 amino acids. V dropped 3 bases and J dropped 0 bases, with 12 bases sitting between them. Per germline, CDR1 MNHEY and CDR2 SMNVEV (reference sequence).

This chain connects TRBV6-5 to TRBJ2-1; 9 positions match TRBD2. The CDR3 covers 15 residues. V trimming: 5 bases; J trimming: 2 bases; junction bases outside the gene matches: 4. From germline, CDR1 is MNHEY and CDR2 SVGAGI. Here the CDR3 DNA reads TGTGCCAGCAGTAGCGGGAGGTTTCCCTACAATGAGCAGTTCTTC. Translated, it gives CASSSGRFPYNEQFF.

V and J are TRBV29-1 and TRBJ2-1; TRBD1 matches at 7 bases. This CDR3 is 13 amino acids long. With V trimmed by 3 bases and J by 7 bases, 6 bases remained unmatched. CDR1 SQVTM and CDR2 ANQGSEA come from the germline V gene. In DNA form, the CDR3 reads TGCAGCGTTGAGAGAGGGGGCTATAATGAGCAGTTCTTC. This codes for CSVERGGYNEQFF.

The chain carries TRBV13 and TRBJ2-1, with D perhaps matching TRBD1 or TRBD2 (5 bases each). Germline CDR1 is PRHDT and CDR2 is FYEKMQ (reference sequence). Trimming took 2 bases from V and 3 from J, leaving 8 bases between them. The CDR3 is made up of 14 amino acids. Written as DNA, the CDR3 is TGTGCCAGCAGCTTAAGGGACGACTACAATGAGCAGTTCTTC. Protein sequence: CASSLRDDYNEQFF.

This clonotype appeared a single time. CDR3 DNA: TGTGCCAGCTCGCAAGACAGGGGGCACTACGAGCAGTACTTC. Translated: CASSQDRGHYEQYF. The V gene is TRBV18, the J gene TRBJ2-7, with 10 bases lining up with TRBD1. The trim removed 6 bases at V and 3 bases at J, leaving 5 bases unmatched. Germline lookup yields CDR1 KGHSH and CDR2 LQKENI. This CDR3 is built from 14 residues.

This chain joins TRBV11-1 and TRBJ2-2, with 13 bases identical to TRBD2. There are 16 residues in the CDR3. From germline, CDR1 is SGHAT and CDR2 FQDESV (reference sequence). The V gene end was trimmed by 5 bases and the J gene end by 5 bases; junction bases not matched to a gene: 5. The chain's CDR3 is CASSAWTSGGTGELFF. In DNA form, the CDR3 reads TGTGCCAGCAGCGCATGGACTAGCGGGGGAACCGGGGAGCTGTTTTTT.

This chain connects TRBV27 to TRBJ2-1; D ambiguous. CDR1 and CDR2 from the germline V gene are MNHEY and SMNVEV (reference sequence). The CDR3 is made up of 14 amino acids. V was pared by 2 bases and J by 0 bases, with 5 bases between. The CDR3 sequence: CASSLHSSYNEQFF. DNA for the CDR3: TGTGCCAGCAGTTTACACAGCTCCTACAATGAGCAGTTCTTC.

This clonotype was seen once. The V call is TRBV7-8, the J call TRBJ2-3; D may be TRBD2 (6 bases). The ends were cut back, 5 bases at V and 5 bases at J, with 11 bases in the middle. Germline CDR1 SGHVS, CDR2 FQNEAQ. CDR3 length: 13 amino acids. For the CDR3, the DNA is TGTGCCAGCAGCGCCGGGGGTGGAGATACGCAGTATTTT. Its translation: CASSAGGGDTQYF. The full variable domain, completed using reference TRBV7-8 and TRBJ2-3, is GAGVSQSPRYKVAKRGQDVALRCDPISGHVSLFWYQQALGQGPEFLTYFQNEAQLDKSGLPSDRFFAERPEGSVSTLKIQRTQQEDSAVYLCASSAGGGDTQYFGPGTRLTVL.